The rows below give T cell receptor beta chains drawn from one sample of a study of blood T cell repertoires in COVID-19. Sequencing was performed with immunoSEQ multiplex PCR; in TCRdb, only in-frame clones are kept and a portion is missing. The table lists about 54,000 clones, 88% of them singletons. Input material: peripheral blood. Receptors originate from a man in his 60s with active COVID-19. Both conserved end residues are part of each CDR3. A D gene is named only where the DNA matches it firmly. Size values are once, few and many counts, or a class for expanded clones, and some rows have none.

TRBJ2-7,TRBD2,NA,TRBV6-1,TGTGCCAGCAGCCAGACTAGCGGGAGCTCCTACGAGCAGTACTTC,CASSQTSGSSYEQYF
TRBJ2-3,NA,NA,TRBV7-3,TGTGCCAGCAGCCCCGGGTACAATACAGATACGCAGTATTTT,CASSPGYNTDTQYF
TRBJ2-2,NA,NA,TRBV9,TGTGCCAGCAGCGTGGCCCTGTCGCCGAACACCGGGGAGCTGTTTTTT,CASSVALSPNTGELFF
TRBJ1-4,NA,NA,TRBV3-1/TRBV3-2,TGTGCCAGCAGCCAAGATCCAGGCACTAATGAAAAACTGTTTTTT,CASSQDPGTNEKLFF
TRBJ2-3,NA,NA,TRBV7-3,TGTGCCAGCAGCCCGATTGGGGGAGGTGGCACAGATACGCAGTATTTT,CASSPIGGGGTDTQYF
TRBJ2-4,TRBD1,NA,TRBV3-1/TRBV3-2,TGTGCCAGCAGCCGGTCCGGGACAGGAGAAAACATTCAGTACTTC,CASSRSGTGENIQYF
TRBJ2-1,NA,NA,TRBV11-3,TGTGCCAGCAGCTTCCGGGGATGGAATGAGCAGTTCTTC,CASSFRGWNEQFF
TRBJ2-1,NA,NA,TRBV11-3,TGTGCCAGCAGCTTCGACAGAGACCCCTACAATGAGCAGTTCTTC,CASSFDRDPYNEQFF
TRBJ2-5,TRBD1,once,TRBV11-2,TGTGCCAGCAGGCGAGGGACAGGGGGACAAGAGACCCAGTACTTC,CASRRGTGGQETQYF
TRBJ2-7,TRBD2,NA,TRBV5-1,TGCGCCAGCAGCCTTAGACTAGCGGGAGCGCGGCAGTACTTC,CASSLRLAGARQYF
TRBJ1-1,NA,NA,TRBV6-6,TGTGCCAGCAGTTACTCACAGGGAAGAACTGAAGCTTTCTTT,CASSYSQGRTEAFF
TRBJ2-2,TRBD1,NA,TRBV2,TGTGCCAGCAGCTCGCAGGGGGACACCGGGGAGCTGTTTTTT,CASSSQGDTGELFF
TRBJ2-7,TRBD2,NA,TRBV19,TGTGCCAGTAGTACTAGCGGGTCCAGCTCCTACGAGCAGTACTTC,CASSTSGSSSYEQYF
TRBJ2-5,NA,NA,TRBV2,TGTGCCAGCAAAATCCCAGGGCAAGAGACCCAGTACTTC,CASKIPGQETQYF
TRBJ2-1,NA,NA,TRBV7-2,TGTGCCAGCAGCCCGATAGCTAGCTCCTACAATGAGCAGTTCTTC,CASSPIASSYNEQFF
TRBJ2-1,TRBD2,NA,TRBV18,TGTGCCAGCTCACCACCTGACGGCGGGAGCCTCTTTTACAATGAGCAGTTCTTC,CASSPPDGGSLFYNEQFF
TRBJ2-1,NA,once,TRBV7-3,TGTGCCAGCAGCACTATGGACAGTGTCAATGAGCAGTTCTTC,CASSTMDSVNEQFF
TRBJ2-7,NA,NA,TRBV12-3/TRBV12-4,TGTGCCAGCGGGCAATACTACGAGCAGTACTTC,CASGQYYEQYF
TRBJ2-1,NA,NA,TRBV5-1,TGCGCCAGCCGGCAGGGGTATGAGCAGTTCTTC,CASRQGYEQFF
TRBJ1-6,TRBD1,once,TRBV18,TGTGCCAGCTCAAGGGACAGGGCAAATTCACCCCTCCACTTT,CASSRDRANSPLHF
TRBJ2-5,NA,NA,TRBV6-8,TGTGCCAGCAGTTACTCAAAGCCTCGTCGGTGGCGGGAGACCCAGTACTTC,CASSYSKPRRWRETQYF
TRBJ2-7,NA,NA,TRBV19,TGTGCCAGTAGTAGGGGGACTCGCGCCTCCTCCTACGAGCAGTACTTC,CASSRGTRASSYEQYF
TRBJ2-4,TRBD1,NA,TRBV11-3,TGTGCCAGCAGCTTGGGGACAGGGGCGTTGAAAAACATTCAGTACTTC,CASSLGTGALKNIQYF
TRBJ2-3,TRBD2,NA,TRBV7-6,TGTGCCAGCCGGGCGGGAGGGCCCCCCGCAGATACGCAGTATTTT,CASRAGGPPADTQYF
TRBJ2-5,NA,NA,TRBV5-6,TGTGCCAGCAGCTTGGGCAGGGGAAGAGGAGAGACCCAGTACTTC,CASSLGRGRGETQYF
TRBJ2-3,TRBD2,NA,TRBV25-1,TGTGCCAGCAGTGATCCCCCGGGTGGGAGGGCAGGAGATACGCAGTATTTT,CASSDPPGGRAGDTQYF
TRBJ2-3,TRBD2,NA,TRBV28,TGTGCCAGCAGTTTCCGGGTCGCGAGCGGGGCAGGTACGCAGTATTTT,CASSFRVASGAGTQYF
TRBJ2-3,NA,NA,TRBV15,TGTGCCACCAGCTATGTGACAACTAGCACAGATACGCAGTATTTT,CATSYVTTSTDTQYF
TRBJ2-1,TRBD2,once,TRBV27,TGTGCCAGCAGTTTAGGGACTAGCTCCTACAATGAGCAGTTCTTC,CASSLGTSSYNEQFF
TRBJ1-2,TRBD1,NA,TRBV12-5,TGTGCTAGTGGTTTGCGGACAGGGCACTATGGCTACACCTTC,CASGLRTGHYGYTF
TRBJ1-2,NA,NA,TRBV3-1/TRBV3-2,TGTGCCGGCAGCCACGGGGGGTACGCAAACTATGGCTACACCTTC,CAGSHGGYANYGYTF
TRBJ2-5,NA,NA,TRBV7-9,TGTGCCAGCAGCGTTAGTCTCCAAGAGACCCAGTACTTC,CASSVSLQETQYF
TRBJ1-2,NA,NA,TRBV27,TGTGCCAGCAGTTTATCCGGGAATGACGGCTACACCTTC,CASSLSGNDGYTF
TRBJ2-4,NA,NA,TRBV6-1,TGTGCCAGCAGTGAAGGTTGGACAGCGAAAAACATTCAGTACTTC,CASSEGWTAKNIQYF
TRBJ2-1,NA,NA,TRBV9,TGTGCCAGCAGCTATTGGACAGAGTACAATGAGCAGTTCTTC,CASSYWTEYNEQFF
TRBJ2-7,NA,few,TRBV6-1,TGTGCCAGCAGTGAAGTGGCCGACTCCTACGAGCAGTACTTC,CASSEVADSYEQYF
TRBJ2-5,TRBD1,NA,TRBV4-1,TGCGCCAGCAAGGACGGACAGGGGGCAGCCCAAGAGACCCAGTACTTC,CASKDGQGAAQETQYF
TRBJ1-5,NA,few,TRBV7-6,TGTGCCAGCAGCTTAAGCGGTTATAGCAATCAGCCCCAGCATTTT,CASSLSGYSNQPQHF
TRBJ1-5,TRBD1,NA,TRBV19,TGTGCCACCATAGATCGAGGGACAGGGGGCTTTGTTCAGCCCCAGCATTTT,CATIDRGTGGFVQPQHF
TRBJ1-1,NA,NA,TRBV6-6,TGTGCCAGCAGTTACTCGGGTTGGACAGACACTGAAGCTTTCTTT,CASSYSGWTDTEAFF
TRBJ2-1,TRBD2,NA,TRBV5-1,TGCGCCAGCGGACTAGCGGGAGGGCGGGATGAGCAGTTCTTC,CASGLAGGRDEQFF
TRBJ2-7,TRBD1,NA,TRBV28,TGTGCCAGCAGTTTTGGGACAGGCCCCTACGAGCAGTACTTC,CASSFGTGPYEQYF
TRBJ2-7,NA,once,TRBV10-3,TGTGCCATCAGTGACCTCTCCTCTCTCGAGCAGTACTTC,CAISDLSSLEQYF
TRBJ2-3,TRBD2,once,TRBV2,TGTGCCAGCAGGGGGGGACTAGCGGTCATTCTAACTAGCACAGATACGCAGTATTTT,CASRGGLAVILTSTDTQYF
TRBJ2-3,TRBD1,once,TRBV19,TGTGCCAGTAGTGCAGACAGGGGGATACTAACAGATACGCAGTATTTT,CASSADRGILTDTQYF
TRBJ2-5,NA,NA,TRBV5-4,TGTGCCAGCAGCGCGGCGGGACCGCAAGAGACCCAGTACTTC,CASSAAGPQETQYF
TRBJ2-5,TRBD1,NA,TRBV11-1,TGTGCCAGCAGCGACAACAGGGGGGAGACCCAGTACTTC,CASSDNRGETQYF
TRBJ2-5,TRBD1,NA,TRBV2,TGTGCCAGCAGCTATACGACAGGGATTGAGACCCAGTACTTC,CASSYTTGIETQYF
TRBJ2-1,NA,NA,TRBV28,TGTGCCAGCAGTTTAATCGGCAGGGACAATGAGCAGTTCTTC,CASSLIGRDNEQFF
TRBJ2-2,NA,NA,TRBV7-3,TGTGCCAGCAGCCCCCAGAGCCCCGGGGTTGGCACCGGGGAGCTGTTTTTT,CASSPQSPGVGTGELFF
TRBJ2-7,NA,NA,TRBV3-1/TRBV3-2,TGTGCCAGCAGCCACGGCAGGGTTGTGGCCCCTTACGAGCAGTACTTC,CASSHGRVVAPYEQYF
TRBJ1-2,NA,NA,TRBV9,TGTGCCAGCAGCACCCTCCCAGGGGATGGCTACACCTTC,CASSTLPGDGYTF
TRBJ2-7,NA,NA,TRBV6-6,TGTGCCAGCACTCCCGGGACTTTCTACGAGCAGTACTTC,CASTPGTFYEQYF
TRBJ1-1,NA,NA,TRBV9,TGTGCCAGCAGCGTAGGAGCGAACACTGAAGCTTTCTTT,CASSVGANTEAFF
TRBJ2-5,NA,NA,TRBV3-1/TRBV3-2,TGTGCCAGCAGCCAAGAGCGACAGAGAGAGACCCAGTACTTC,CASSQERQRETQYF
TRBJ2-2,NA,once,TRBV14,TGTGCCAGCAGCCAAGCCGACAGGCGGGTCGGGGAGCTGTTTTTT,CASSQADRRVGELFF
TRBJ2-3,NA,NA,TRBV10-3,TGTGCCATCAGCAGACAGGAGTCTAGCACAGATACGCAGTATTTT,CAISRQESSTDTQYF